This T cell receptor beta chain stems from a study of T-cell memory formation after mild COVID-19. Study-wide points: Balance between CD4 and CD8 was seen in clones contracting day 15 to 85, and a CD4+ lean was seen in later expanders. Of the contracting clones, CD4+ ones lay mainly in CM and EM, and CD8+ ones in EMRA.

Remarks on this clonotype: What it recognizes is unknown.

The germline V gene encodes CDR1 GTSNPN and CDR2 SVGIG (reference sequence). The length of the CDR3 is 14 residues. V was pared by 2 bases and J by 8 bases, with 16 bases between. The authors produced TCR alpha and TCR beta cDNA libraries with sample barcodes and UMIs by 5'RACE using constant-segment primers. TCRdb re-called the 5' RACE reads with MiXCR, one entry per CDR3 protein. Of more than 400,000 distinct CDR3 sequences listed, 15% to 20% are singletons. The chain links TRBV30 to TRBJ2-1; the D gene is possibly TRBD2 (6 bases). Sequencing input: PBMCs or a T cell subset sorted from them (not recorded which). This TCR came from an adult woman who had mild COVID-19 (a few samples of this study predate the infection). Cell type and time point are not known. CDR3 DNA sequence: TGTGCCTGGAGTACGGGGGACTTTTCCGATGAGCAGTTCTTC. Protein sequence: CAWSTGDFSDEQFF. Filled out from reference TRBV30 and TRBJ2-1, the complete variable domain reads SQTIHQWPATLVQPVGSPLSLECTVEGTSNPNLYWYRQAAGRGLQLLFYSVGIGQISSEVPQNLSASRPQDRQFILSSKKLLLSDSGFYLCAWSTGDFSDEQFFGPGTRLTVL.